The 4 T cell receptor beta chains in this list originate from one sample, sequenced in a study of cytomegalovirus exposure and HLA in healthy donors. The PCR was carried out with 60 Vbeta primers and 13 Jbeta primers. The protocol was immunoSEQ multiplex PCR, while the TCRdb copy is restricted to in-frame clones and leaves out a portion. The sample has 100,000 to 140,000 clones, around 78% seen once. Material: PBMCs. These receptors all come from a young man in good health and CMV-seronegative.

J is TRBJ1-2 and V is TRBV19; TRBD1 is a possible D gene (6 bases). V dropped 3 bases and J dropped 4 bases, with 9 bases sitting between them. This CDR3 region has 13 residues. Germline V lookup: CDR1 LNHDA, CDR2 SQIVND (reference sequence). CDR3 DNA: TGTGCCAGTAGTATTACCAGGGGCTATGGCTACACCTTC. As protein: CASSITRGYGYTF.

V usage is TRBV28 and J usage is TRBJ1-5; 7 nucleotides line up with TRBD1. V trimming: 5 bases; J trimming: 5 bases; junction bases outside the gene matches: 9. The CDR3 sequence is 15 residues long. Germline values: CDR1 MDHEN, CDR2 SYDVKM. The CDR3 loop is CASSRAGTAYQPQHF. The CDR3 DNA reads as TGTGCCAGCAGTCGTGCCGGGACAGCATATCAGCCCCAGCATTTT.

This clone has more than one count but fewer than ten. The chain joins TRBV30 to TRBJ2-7, with 8 bases lining up with TRBD1. From germline, CDR1 is GTSNPN and CDR2 SVGIG (reference sequence). With V trimmed by 3 bases and J by 7 bases, 11 bases remained unmatched. CDR3 size: 14 residues. As DNA, the CDR3 is TGTGCCTGGAGACAGCAGGGGGCGACGGGTGAGCAGTACTTC. As protein: CAWRQQGATGEQYF.

The chain has TRBV6-4 and TRBJ2-3, with 10 positions matching TRBD2. J gave up 0 bases and V 2 bases, and 14 bases lay outside the gene matches. This CDR3 comprises 20 residues. Per the germline V gene, CDR1 is MRHNA and CDR2 is SNTAGT. The CDR3 spells CASSDRASGGETPSTDTQYF. As DNA, the CDR3 is TGTGCCAGCAGTGACAGAGCTAGCGGGGGAGAGACCCCTAGCACAGATACGCAGTATTTT.